This T cell receptor (beta chain) was obtained from a study of cytomegalovirus exposure and HLA in healthy donors. Study observations and caveats: The study designated 150 or so TCR beta chains cytomegalovirus-associated.

The primer mix had 60 Vbeta and 13 Jbeta primers. Some clones are missing from TCRdb's copy, which holds only in-frame ones; the method was immunoSEQ multiplex PCR. Among about 94,000 clones listed, less than 8% were seen once. The V gene lost 3 bases and the J gene lost 10 bases, with 20 bases spanning the gap. Germline V lookup: CDR1 SGHDT, CDR2 YYEEEE. The CDR3 is 16 residues long. The table lists this clone with a few counts. Its antigen is as yet unknown. The chain uses TRBV5-6 and TRBJ1-6; TRBD1 might be the D (6 bases). The sequenced sample consisted of PBMCs. The TCR sequence derives from a man aged 50 to 60 in good health and CMV-seronegative. The CDR3 region has the DNA TGTGCCAGCAGCTCCCAGGGGTTGGGAGAACGATCACCCCTCCACTTT. It codes for CASSSQGLGERSPLHF.